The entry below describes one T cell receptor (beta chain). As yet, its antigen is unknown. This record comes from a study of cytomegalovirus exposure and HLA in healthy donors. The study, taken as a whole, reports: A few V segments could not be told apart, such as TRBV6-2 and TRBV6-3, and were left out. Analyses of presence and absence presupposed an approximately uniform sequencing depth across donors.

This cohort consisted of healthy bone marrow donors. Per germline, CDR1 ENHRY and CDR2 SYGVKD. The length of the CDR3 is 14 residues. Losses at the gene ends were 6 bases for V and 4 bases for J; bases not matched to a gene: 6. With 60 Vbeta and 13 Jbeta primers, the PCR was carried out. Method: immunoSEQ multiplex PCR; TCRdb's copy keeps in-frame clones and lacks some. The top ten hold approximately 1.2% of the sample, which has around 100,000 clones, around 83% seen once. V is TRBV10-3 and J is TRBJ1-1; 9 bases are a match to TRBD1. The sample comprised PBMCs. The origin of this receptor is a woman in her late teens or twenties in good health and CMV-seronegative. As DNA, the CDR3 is TGTGCCATCAGCTCTAGGGACAGGGCCACTGAAGCTTTCTTT. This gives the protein CAISSRDRATEAFF.